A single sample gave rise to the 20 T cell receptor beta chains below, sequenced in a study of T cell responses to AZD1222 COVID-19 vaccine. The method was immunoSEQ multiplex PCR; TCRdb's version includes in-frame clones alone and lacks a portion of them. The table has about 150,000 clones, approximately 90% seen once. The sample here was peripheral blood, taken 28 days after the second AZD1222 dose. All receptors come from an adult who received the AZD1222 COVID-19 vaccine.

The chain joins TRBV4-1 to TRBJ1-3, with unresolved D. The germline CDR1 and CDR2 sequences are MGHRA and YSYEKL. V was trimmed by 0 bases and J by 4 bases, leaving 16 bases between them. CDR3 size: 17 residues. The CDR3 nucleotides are TGCGCCAGCAGCCAAGAACCCCCGATGGGTTTCGGAAACACCATATATTTT. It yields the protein CASSQEPPMGFGNTIYF.

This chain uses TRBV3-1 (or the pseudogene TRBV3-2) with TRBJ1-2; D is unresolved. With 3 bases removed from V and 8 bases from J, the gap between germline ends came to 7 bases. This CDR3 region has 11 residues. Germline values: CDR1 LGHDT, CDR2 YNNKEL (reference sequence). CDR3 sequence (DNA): TGTGCCAGCAGCCACCGTGAGGGCTACACCTTC. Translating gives CASSHREGYTF.

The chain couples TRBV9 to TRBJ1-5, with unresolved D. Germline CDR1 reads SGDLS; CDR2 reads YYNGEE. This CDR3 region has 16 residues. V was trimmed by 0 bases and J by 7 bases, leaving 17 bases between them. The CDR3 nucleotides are TGTGCCAGCAGCGTAGATGGTACGCAGGCTGGGCAGCCCCAGCATTTT. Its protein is CASSVDGTQAGQPQHF. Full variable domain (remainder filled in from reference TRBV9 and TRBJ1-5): DSGVTQTPKHLITATGQRVTLRCSPRSGDLSVYWYQQSLDQGLQFLIQYYNGEERAKGNILERFSAQQFPDLHSELNLSSLELGDSALYFCASSVDGTQAGQPQHFGDGTRLSIL.

CDR3 in DNA: TGTGCCACCAGCAGAGGGGGAGGGTCGGGCAACGAGCAGTACTTC. Protein product: CATSRGGGSGNEQYF. J is TRBJ2-7 and V is TRBV15, with 7 bases fitting TRBD2. V lost 1 base, J lost 5 bases, and 8 bases stayed unmatched. Germline V gene lookup returns CDR1 LNHNV and CDR2 YYDKDF (reference sequence). CDR3 size: 15 residues.

The CDR3, as DNA: TGCGCCAGCAGCAACGAAGGACGAGCTCGAGATACGCAGTATTTT. Protein product: CASSNEGRARDTQYF. The rearrangement joins TRBV5-1 to TRBJ2-3; D gene ambiguous. Trimming took off 4 bases at V and 5 bases at J, with 17 bases between the two ends. Germline values: CDR1 SGHRS, CDR2 YFSETQ. The CDR3 totals 15 residues.

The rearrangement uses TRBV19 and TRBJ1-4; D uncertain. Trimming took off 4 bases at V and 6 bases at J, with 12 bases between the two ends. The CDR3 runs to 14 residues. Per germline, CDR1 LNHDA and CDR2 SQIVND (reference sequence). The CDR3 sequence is CASSRRGIDEKLFF. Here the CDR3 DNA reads TGTGCCAGTAGTAGGAGAGGAATTGATGAAAAACTGTTTTTT.

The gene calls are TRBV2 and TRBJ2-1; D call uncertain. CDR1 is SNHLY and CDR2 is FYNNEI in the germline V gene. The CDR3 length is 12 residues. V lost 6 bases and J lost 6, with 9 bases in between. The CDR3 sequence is CASSLYVNEQFF. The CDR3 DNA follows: TGTGCCAGCAGCCTTTATGTCAATGAGCAGTTCTTC.

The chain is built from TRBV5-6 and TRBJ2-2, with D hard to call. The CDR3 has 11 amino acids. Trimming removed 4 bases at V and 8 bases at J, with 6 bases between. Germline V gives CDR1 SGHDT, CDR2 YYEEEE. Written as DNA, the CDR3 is TGTGCCAGCAGCCTCCGAGGGGAGCTGTTTTTT. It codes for CASSLRGELFF.

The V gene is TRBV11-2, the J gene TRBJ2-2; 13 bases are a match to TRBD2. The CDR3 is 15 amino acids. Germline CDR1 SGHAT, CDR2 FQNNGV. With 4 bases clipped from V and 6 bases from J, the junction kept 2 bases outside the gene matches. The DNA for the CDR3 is TGTGCCAGCAGCTGGACTAGCGGGGGATCCGGGGAGCTGTTTTTT. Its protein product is CASSWTSGGSGELFF.

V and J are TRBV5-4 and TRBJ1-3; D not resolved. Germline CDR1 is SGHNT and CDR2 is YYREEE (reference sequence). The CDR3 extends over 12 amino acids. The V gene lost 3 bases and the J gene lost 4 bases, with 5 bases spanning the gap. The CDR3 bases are TGTGCCAGCAGCTCCGGAGGAAACACCATATATTTT. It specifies CASSSGGNTIYF.

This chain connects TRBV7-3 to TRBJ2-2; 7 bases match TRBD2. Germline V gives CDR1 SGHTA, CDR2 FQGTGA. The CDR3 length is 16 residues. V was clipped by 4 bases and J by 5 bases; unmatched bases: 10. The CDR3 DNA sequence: TGTGCCAGCAGCTCCCCAAGCGGGGCAAGGACCGGGGAGCTGTTTTTT. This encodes CASSSPSGARTGELFF.

The CDR3 region has the DNA TGTGCCAGCACTCTCGGACTAGCGGGGGCAGATACGCAGTATTTT. Translation gives CASTLGLAGADTQYF. This chain links TRBV28 with TRBJ2-3, with 13 bases aligning to TRBD2. The CDR3 has 15 residues. The trim removed 7 bases at V and 4 bases at J, leaving 5 bases unmatched. The germline V gene encodes CDR1 MDHEN and CDR2 SYDVKM.

CDR3: CASSESSVYGYTF. CDR3 DNA sequence: TGCGCCAGCAGTGAGTCGTCAGTCTATGGCTACACCTTC. The rearrangement joins TRBV10-1 to TRBJ1-2, with D unclear. In germline, CDR1 is WNHNN, CDR2 SYGVQD (reference sequence). With 0 bases removed from V and 4 bases from J, the gap between germline ends came to 6 bases. The CDR3 has 13 amino acids.

CDR3 sequence reads: CSVGFLAARNTEAFF. CDR3 bases: TGCAGCGTTGGGTTTTTGGCAGCCAGGAACACTGAAGCTTTCTTT. The rearrangement joins TRBV29-1 to TRBJ1-1; D is ambiguous. Germline V gene data show CDR1 as SQVTM and CDR2 as ANQGSEA. The CDR3 contains 15 residues. Between the trimmed V and J ends, which lost 4 bases and 1 base, there was a span of 16 bases.

The CDR3 DNA reads as TGCGCCAGCAGCCAAGAACCCCGGGGGGGCCGGTATGAGCAGTTCTTC. This gives the protein CASSQEPRGGRYEQFF. The chain is built from TRBV4-1 and TRBJ2-1; 8 nucleotides agree with TRBD2. This CDR3 comprises 16 residues. The germline CDR1 and CDR2 sequences are MGHRA and YSYEKL. V trimming: 0 bases; J trimming: 8 bases; junction bases outside the gene matches: 9.

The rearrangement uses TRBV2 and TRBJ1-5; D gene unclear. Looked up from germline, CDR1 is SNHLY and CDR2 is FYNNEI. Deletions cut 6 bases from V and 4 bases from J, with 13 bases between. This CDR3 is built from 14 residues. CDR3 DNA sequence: TGTGCCAGCAGACAAAGCCTTGGGAATCAGCCCCAGCATTTT. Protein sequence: CASRQSLGNQPQHF. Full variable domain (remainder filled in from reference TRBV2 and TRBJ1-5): EPEVTQTPSHQVTQMGQEVILRCVPISNHLYFYWYRQILGQKVEFLVSFYNNEISEKSEIFDDQFSVERPDGSNFTLKIRSTKLEDSAMYFCASRQSLGNQPQHFGDGTRLSIL.

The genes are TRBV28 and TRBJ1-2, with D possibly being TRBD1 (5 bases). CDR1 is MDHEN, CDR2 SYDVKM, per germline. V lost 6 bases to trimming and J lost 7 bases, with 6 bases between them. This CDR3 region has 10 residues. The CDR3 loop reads CASRGVGYTF. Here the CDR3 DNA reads TGTGCCAGCAGAGGGGTTGGCTACACCTTC.

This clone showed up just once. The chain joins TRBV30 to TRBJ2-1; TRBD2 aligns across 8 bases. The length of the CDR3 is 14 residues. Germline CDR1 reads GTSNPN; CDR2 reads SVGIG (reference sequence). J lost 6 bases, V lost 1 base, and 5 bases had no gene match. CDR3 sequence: CAWSALAGFNEQFF. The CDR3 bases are TGTGCCTGGAGTGCGCTAGCGGGCTTCAATGAGCAGTTCTTC.

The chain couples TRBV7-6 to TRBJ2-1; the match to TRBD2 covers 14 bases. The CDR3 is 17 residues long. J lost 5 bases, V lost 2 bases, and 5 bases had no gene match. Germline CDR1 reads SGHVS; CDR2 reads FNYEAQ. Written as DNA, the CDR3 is TGTGCCAGCAGCTTATATCGGACTAGCGGGGGGAACAATGAGCAGTTCTTC. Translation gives CASSLYRTSGGNNEQFF.

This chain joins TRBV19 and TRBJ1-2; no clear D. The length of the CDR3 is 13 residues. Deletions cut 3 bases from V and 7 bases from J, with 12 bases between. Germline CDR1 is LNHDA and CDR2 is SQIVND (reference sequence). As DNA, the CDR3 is TGTGCCAGTAGTATTTTCGCCCCGGGTGGCTACACCTTC. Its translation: CASSIFAPGGYTF.